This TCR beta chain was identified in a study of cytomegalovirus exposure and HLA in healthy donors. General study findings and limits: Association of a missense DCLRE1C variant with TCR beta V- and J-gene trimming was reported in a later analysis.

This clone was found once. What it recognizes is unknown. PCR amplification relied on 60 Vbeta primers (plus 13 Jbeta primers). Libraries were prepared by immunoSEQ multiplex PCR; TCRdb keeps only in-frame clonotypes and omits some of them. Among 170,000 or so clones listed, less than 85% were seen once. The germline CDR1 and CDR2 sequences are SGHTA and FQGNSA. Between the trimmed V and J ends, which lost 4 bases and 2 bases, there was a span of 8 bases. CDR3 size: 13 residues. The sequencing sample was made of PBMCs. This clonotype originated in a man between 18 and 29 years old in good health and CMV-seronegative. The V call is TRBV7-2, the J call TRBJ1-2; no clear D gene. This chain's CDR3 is CASSYTENYGYTF. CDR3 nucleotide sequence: TGTGCCAGCAGCTACACAGAGAACTATGGCTACACCTTC. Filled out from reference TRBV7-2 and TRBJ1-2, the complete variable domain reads GAGVSQSPSNKVTEKGKDVELRCDPISGHTALYWYRQSLGQGLEFLIYFQGNSAPDKSGLPSDRFSAERTGGSVSTLTIQRTQQEDSAVYLCASSYTENYGYTFGSGTRLTVV.